Listed here are 28 T cell receptor beta chains from one sample, sequenced in a study of shared clonotypes between healthy human individuals. Assay used: immunoSEQ multiplex PCR; TCRdb lists only in-frame clones, some missing. The data show around 1.1 million clones, approximately 77% seen once. The sample was memory CD4+ T cells from PBMCs. As to subset: CD45RA-negative fraction. The receptors come from a man aged 18 to 30 in good health. Some clones in this sample may be carry-over from other donors' samples.

Regarding this clone: The identical CDR3 is also encoded by other nucleotide sequences in the sample. The genes are TRBV7-2 and TRBJ2-3; D may be TRBD2 (5 bases). This CDR3 contains 13 residues. The germline CDR1 and CDR2 sequences are SGHTA and FQGNSA. Trimming stripped 3 bases from V and 1 base from J, with 5 bases between. The CDR3 reads CASSFSGTDTQYF. The CDR3 DNA reads TGTGCCAGCAGCTTTAGCGGCACAGATACGCAGTATTTT. Together with reference TRBV7-2 and TRBJ2-3, the CDR3 gives the full variable domain: GAGVSQSPSNKVTEKGKDVELRCDPISGHTALYWYRQSLGQGLEFLIYFQGNSAPDKSGLPSDRFSAERTGGSVSTLTIQRTQQEDSAVYLCASSFSGTDTQYFGPGTRLTVL.

The J gene is TRBJ1-6, the V gene TRBV2, with D perhaps TRBD1 (6 bases). Germline lookup yields CDR1 SNHLY and CDR2 FYNNEI. Trimming removed 6 bases at V and 10 bases at J, with 16 bases between. The CDR3 is 14 amino acids. The DNA of the CDR3 is TGTGCCAGCAGGAGGACAGAGGTTTGGTCACCCCTCCACTTT. It specifies CASRRTEVWSPLHF. The whole variable domain, remainder taken from reference TRBV2 and TRBJ1-6, is EPEVTQTPSHQVTQMGQEVILRCVPISNHLYFYWYRQILGQKVEFLVSFYNNEISEKSEIFDDQFSVERPDGSNFTLKIRSTKLEDSAMYFCASRRTEVWSPLHFGNGTRLTVT.

The chain links TRBV27 to TRBJ2-7; TRBD2 matches 13 bases. Trimming removed 3 bases from V and 0 bases from J; junction bases left unmatched: 2. The length of the CDR3 is 16 residues. CDR1 is MNHEY, CDR2 SMNVEV, per germline (reference sequence). CDR3 in amino acids: CASSFGTSGTSYEQYF. For the CDR3, the DNA is TGTGCCAGCAGTTTCGGGACTAGCGGGACCTCCTACGAGCAGTACTTC.

The chain combines TRBV18 with TRBJ2-7; a possible D gene is TRBD2 (5 bases). CDR1 and CDR2 from the germline V gene are KGHSH and LQKENI. V was shortened by 6 bases and J by 0 bases, with 15 bases between the two germline ends. There are 15 residues in the CDR3. In DNA, the CDR3 is TGTGCCAGCTCCCCCGGGAAGGCCGGCTCCTACGAGCAGTACTTC. Its translation: CASSPGKAGSYEQYF.

The genes are TRBV7-2 and TRBJ2-5; D ambiguous. The CDR3 is 12 residues long. The V gene lost 5 bases and the J gene lost 1 base, with 5 bases spanning the gap. Germline CDR1 and CDR2: SGHTA and FQGNSA. The CDR3 reads CASSRPQETQYF. DNA for the CDR3: TGTGCCAGCAGCCGCCCCCAAGAGACCCAGTACTTC. Supplemented by reference TRBV7-2 and TRBJ2-5, the full variable domain reads GAGVSQSPSNKVTEKGKDVELRCDPISGHTALYWYRQSLGQGLEFLIYFQGNSAPDKSGLPSDRFSAERTGGSVSTLTIQRTQQEDSAVYLCASSRPQETQYFGPGTRLLVL.

The chain employs TRBV7-2 and TRBJ2-7; D gene uncertain. The CDR3 sequence is 14 residues long. The germline V and J ends were trimmed by 1 base and 0 bases, with 7 bases remaining between them. The germline CDR1 and CDR2 sequences are SGHTA and FQGNSA. The CDR3 here is CASSLDTNSYEQYF. The CDR3 region has the DNA TGTGCCAGCAGCTTAGATACTAACTCCTACGAGCAGTACTTC.

There are a few counts of this clone. The V call is TRBV5-4, the J call TRBJ2-1, with TRBD2 matching over 7 bases. The CDR3 covers 16 residues. Germline loops: CDR1 SGHNT, CDR2 YYREEE (reference sequence). V was pared by 1 base and J by 4 bases, with 8 bases of the junction left unmatched. CDR3 sequence: CASSLRATSSYNEQFF. CDR3 DNA sequence: TGTGCCAGCAGCTTGCGGGCGACTAGCTCATACAATGAGCAGTTCTTC.

This chain joins TRBV1 and TRBJ2-1; the table names TRBD2, a call not compared with the DNA. TRBV1 is given as a pseudogene. The CDR3 is 19 residues long. The CDR3 region is CTSSQGASGRTPSYNEQFF. The CDR3 coding sequence is TGCACCAGCAGCCAAGGGGCTAGCGGGAGGACTCCTTCCTACAATGAGCAGTTCTTC.

The chain joins TRBV6-1 to TRBJ1-1; D unclear. Trimming cost V 4 bases and J 0 bases, with 6 bases left between them. The CDR3 loop spans 13 amino acids. Germline CDR1 and CDR2: MNHNS and SASEGT. The CDR3 loop is CASSVRMNTEAFF. CDR3 coding DNA: TGTGCCAGCAGTGTCAGGATGAACACTGAAGCTTTCTTT.

V gene TRBV5-1 combines with J gene TRBJ2-5; tentatively, D is TRBD2 (6 bases). Per the germline V gene, CDR1 is SGHRS and CDR2 is YFSETQ. This CDR3 is 16 amino acids long. Trimming pared 0 bases from V and 0 bases from J, leaving 12 bases between. The CDR3 bases are TGCGCCAGCAGCTTGGGGCCAGCGGGCAACCAAGAGACCCAGTACTTC. Protein sequence: CASSLGPAGNQETQYF.

This chain uses TRBV6-1 with TRBJ1-1, with 7 bases that match TRBD1. The V and J ends lost 10 bases and 4 bases, in that order; junction bases with no gene match: 12. Germline CDR1 reads MNHNS; CDR2 reads SASEGT. This CDR3 is 14 amino acids long. The CDR3 is CATILTGRSTEAFF. The CDR3 DNA reads TGTGCCACAATACTGACAGGGAGAAGCACTGAAGCTTTCTTT.

The chain is built from TRBV5-5 and TRBJ1-1; 9 positions match TRBD1. From germline, CDR1 is SGHKS and CDR2 YYEKEE (reference sequence). CDR3 length: 15 residues. J gave up 6 bases and V 2 bases, and 8 bases lay outside the gene matches. As DNA, the CDR3 is TGTGCCAGCAGCTTTCAAACAGGGGGCGCGCCTGAAGCTTTCTTT. Amino acids: CASSFQTGGAPEAFF.

Concerning this clone: Other DNA sequences in this sample translate to the same CDR3. V gene TRBV28 combines with J gene TRBJ2-7; a weak D match, TRBD1 (5 bases). The V end was cut by 6 bases, the J end by 4 bases, with 10 bases between. CDR1 MDHEN and CDR2 SYDVKM come from the germline V gene. The length of the CDR3 is 12 residues. CDR3 protein: CASSLAGYEQYF. DNA of the CDR3: TGTGCCAGCAGCCTCGCAGGGTACGAGCAGTACTTC.

This clone has only one observation. The chain carries TRBV5-4 and TRBJ2-3, with 9 nucleotides matching TRBD2. CDR1 SGHNT and CDR2 YYREEE come from the germline V gene (reference sequence). This CDR3 has 15 residues. Germline trimming cut 4 bases from V and 8 bases from J; bases unmatched to any gene: 11. The CDR3 DNA sequence: TGTGCCAGCAGCACAGAGCGGGAGGCCCAGGGTACGCAGTATTTT. Translation: CASSTEREAQGTQYF.

The J gene is TRBJ2-7, the V gene TRBV6-1; 8 positions agree with TRBD2. V trimming: 6 bases; J trimming: 0 bases; junction bases outside the gene matches: 4. Per the germline V gene, CDR1 is MNHNS and CDR2 is SASEGT. The CDR3 spans 14 residues. The CDR3 region is CASRTTSVSYEQYF. DNA for the CDR3: TGTGCCAGCAGGACGACTAGCGTCTCCTACGAGCAGTACTTC.

The V and J genes are TRBV4-1 and TRBJ2-1; possibly TRBD1 or TRBD2 for D (5 bases each). Trimming cost V 4 bases and J 7 bases, with 20 bases left between them. CDR1 is MGHRA and CDR2 is YSYEKL in the germline V gene. The CDR3 has 16 residues. CDR3 nucleotides: TGCGCCAGCAGCCGGAACGTAGGGACGAGGATAAATGAGCAGTTCTTC. Its protein product is CASSRNVGTRINEQFF.

The chain carries TRBV30 and TRBJ1-2; D ambiguous. V was trimmed by 2 bases and J by 1 base, leaving 8 bases between them. CDR3 length: 13 amino acids. The germline V gene has CDR1 GTSNPN and CDR2 SVGIG (reference sequence). CDR3 nucleotides: TGTGCCTGGAGTTCCGACCGTAACTATGGCTACACCTTC. Translating it yields CAWSSDRNYGYTF.

The chain employs TRBV7-3 and TRBJ2-2, with no clear D. The V gene's germline CDR1 is SGHTA and CDR2 FQGTGA. V dropped 1 base and J dropped 6 bases, with 6 bases sitting between them. This CDR3 is 13 amino acids long. The CDR3 nucleotides read TGTGCCAGCAGCTTAAACCCCCCCGGGGAGCTGTTTTTT. The encoded protein is CASSLNPPGELFF.

The rearrangement uses TRBV27 and TRBJ2-3; D perhaps matches TRBD2 (6 bases). In germline, CDR1 is MNHEY, CDR2 SMNVEV (reference sequence). CDR3 length equals 14 residues. V shed 2 bases and J shed 6 bases, with 12 bases lying between them. DNA of the CDR3: TGTGCCAGCAGTTTACGCCTTGGAGGGGATACGCAGTATTTT. This sequence encodes CASSLRLGGDTQYF.

This chain uses TRBV7-2 with TRBJ1-3, with unresolved D. Trimming took off 5 bases at V and 0 bases at J, with 14 bases between the two ends. The CDR3 has 16 amino acids. Germline-derived CDR1 and CDR2 are SGHTA and FQGNSA. The CDR3 DNA follows: TGTGCCAGCAGCATATCCGCCGGGAGCTCTGGAAACACCATATATTTT. It specifies CASSISAGSSGNTIYF.

This clone was counted only a few times. The gene calls are TRBV27 and TRBJ2-1, with 11 bases fitting TRBD2. Germline loops: CDR1 MNHEY, CDR2 SMNVEV (reference sequence). The CDR3 loop spans 16 amino acids. Trimming at V came to 7 bases and at J to 5 bases, leaving 10 bases not matched to a gene. CDR3 DNA sequence: TGTGCCAGCACCGAACTAGCGGGAGTCCGGAACAATGAGCAGTTCTTC. Its translation: CASTELAGVRNNEQFF.

The CDR3, as DNA: TGCAGCGTTGCACAAGTAGCGGGCTCCCTACCCACAGATACGCAGTATTTT. This gives the protein CSVAQVAGSLPTDTQYF. The chain is built from TRBV29-1 and TRBJ2-3; 7 positions match TRBD2. From germline, CDR1 is SQVTM and CDR2 ANQGSEA. Trimming removed 4 bases from V and 2 bases from J; junction bases left unmatched: 15. This CDR3 is built from 17 residues.

This clone was seen at least ten times. The chain carries TRBV10-2 and TRBJ1-5; unclear D gene. Looked up from germline, CDR1 is WSHSY and CDR2 is SAAADI. This CDR3 spans 14 amino acids. V shed 4 bases and J shed 0 bases, with 7 bases lying between them. Here the CDR3 DNA reads TGCGCCAGCAGTGCGGCTAATAGCAATCAGCCCCAGCATTTT. Its translation: CASSAANSNQPQHF.

The chain joins TRBV19 to TRBJ2-7; unclear D gene. Trimming removed 3 bases from V and 3 bases from J, with 12 bases in between. From germline, CDR1 is LNHDA and CDR2 SQIVND (reference sequence). The CDR3 length is 14 residues. CDR3 coding DNA: TGTGCCAGTAGTATTGGTGGCCAGCTCTACGAGCAGTACTTC. It codes for CASSIGGQLYEQYF.

This clone was seen only once. V gene TRBV15 combines with J gene TRBJ2-6, with 7 bases identical to TRBD1. V lost 4 bases and J lost 4; bases outside the gene matches: 7. Germline loops: CDR1 LNHNV, CDR2 YYDKDF (reference sequence). The CDR3 spans 16 residues. The CDR3 DNA sequence: TGTGCCACCAGCATACTCGGACAGGCGGGGGCCAACGTCCTGACTTTC. Residues: CATSILGQAGANVLTF.

The chain joins TRBV27 to TRBJ2-1; 7 bases match TRBD1. V was pared by 3 bases and J by 0 bases, with 2 bases of the junction left unmatched. Germline loops: CDR1 MNHEY, CDR2 SMNVEV (reference sequence). The CDR3 runs to 15 residues. This CDR3 reads CASSLWDSSYNEQFF. DNA for the CDR3: TGTGCCAGCAGTTTGTGGGACAGCTCCTACAATGAGCAGTTCTTC.

This chain links TRBV2 with TRBJ2-5; weak D call: TRBD2 (5 bases). CDR3 size: 14 residues. The germline CDR1 and CDR2 sequences are SNHLY and FYNNEI. The V end was cut by 4 bases, the J end by 5 bases, with 14 bases between. The CDR3 coding sequence is TGTGCCAGCAGTGTGTCGACCGGGGTGGAGACCCAGTACTTC. It specifies CASSVSTGVETQYF. Drawing the rest from reference TRBV2 and TRBJ2-5, the complete variable domain is EPEVTQTPSHQVTQMGQEVILRCVPISNHLYFYWYRQILGQKVEFLVSFYNNEISEKSEIFDDQFSVERPDGSNFTLKIRSTKLEDSAMYFCASSVSTGVETQYFGPGTRLLVL.

V and J are TRBV5-1 and TRBJ2-3; maybe TRBD2 (6 bases). Trimming took 2 bases from V and 2 from J, leaving 12 bases between them. Germline V gene data show CDR1 as SGHRS and CDR2 as YFSETQ. This CDR3 region has 15 residues. The CDR3 coding sequence is TGCGCCAGCAGCTTTAGCGGCGTTTTCACAGATACGCAGTATTTT. It encodes CASSFSGVFTDTQYF.